A single sample gave rise to the 26 T cell receptor beta chains below, sequenced in a study of cytomegalovirus exposure and HLA in healthy donors. It was with 60 Vbeta and 13 Jbeta primers that the PCR ran. TCRdb keeps only in-frame clones here, not all; method: immunoSEQ multiplex PCR. The table lists around 130,000 clones, roughly 87% of them singletons, with 0.51% in the top ten. The sequencing input was PBMCs. These receptors came from a woman in her thirties or forties in good health and CMV-seronegative.

The rearrangement uses TRBV5-1 and TRBJ1-1; 8 bases agree with TRBD1. Looked up from germline, CDR1 is SGHRS and CDR2 is YFSETQ. With V trimmed by 1 base and J by 8 bases, 13 bases remained unmatched. The CDR3 runs 16 residues. The chain's CDR3 is CASSLQAWQGAQEAFF. The CDR3, as DNA: TGCGCCAGCAGCTTGCAGGCTTGGCAGGGGGCGCAGGAAGCTTTCTTT.

The chain employs TRBV9 and TRBJ2-5, with 8 positions matching TRBD2. Germline values: CDR1 SGDLS, CDR2 YYNGEE. This CDR3 is built from 17 residues. Losses at the gene ends were 2 bases for V and 2 bases for J; bases not matched to a gene: 11. CDR3 DNA sequence: TGTGCCAGCAGCGTCTCCACTAGCGGCTCCCTTCAAGAGACCCAGTACTTC. Its translation: CASSVSTSGSLQETQYF.

This chain links TRBV6-6 with TRBJ1-1; tentative D call: TRBD1 (6 bases). Trimming shortened V by 7 bases and J by 3 bases, and 18 bases separated the two germline ends. From germline, CDR1 is MNHNY and CDR2 SVGAGI (reference sequence). The CDR3 extends over 15 amino acids. CDR3 DNA: TGTGCCAGCACCCCAAGGCGGGGGGCGGACACTGAAGCTTTCTTT. This gives the protein CASTPRRGADTEAFF.

The chain employs TRBV28 and TRBJ1-2, with a tentative D call TRBD1 (6 bases). The CDR3 totals 16 residues. Trimming cost V 2 bases and J 1 base, with 14 bases left between them. Per germline, CDR1 MDHEN and CDR2 SYDVKM. This chain's CDR3 is CASSLGVDRRNYGYTF. The CDR3 nucleotides read TGTGCCAGCAGTTTAGGGGTCGACAGGCGTAACTATGGCTACACCTTC.

V and J are TRBV5-5 and TRBJ1-1; 7 nucleotides match TRBD1. Germline CDR1 reads SGHKS; CDR2 reads YYEKEE (reference sequence). The trim removed 2 bases at V and 0 bases at J, leaving 10 bases unmatched. CDR3 length: 17 residues. The CDR3 here is CASSFRRQGFMNTEAFF. CDR3 nucleotides: TGTGCCAGCAGCTTCCGTCGACAGGGATTTATGAACACTGAAGCTTTCTTT.

V gene TRBV11-3 combines with J gene TRBJ2-7, with D unclear. The CDR3 extends over 13 amino acids. Between the trimmed V and J ends, which lost 1 base and 3 bases, there was a span of 7 bases. Germline values: CDR1 SGHNT, CDR2 YENEEA. CDR3 nucleotide sequence: TGTGCCAGCAGCTTAGGCAGTTTCTACGAGCAGTACTTC. It translates to CASSLGSFYEQYF.

This chain connects TRBV15 to TRBJ2-7; 7 bases are a match to TRBD2. The germline CDR1 and CDR2 sequences are LNHNV and YYDKDF (reference sequence). Trimming removed 1 base from V and 3 bases from J; junction bases left unmatched: 6. The CDR3 sequence is 15 residues long. The CDR3 sequence: CATSRGKRDLYEQYF. CDR3 nucleotides: TGTGCCACCAGCAGAGGAAAGCGGGACCTCTACGAGCAGTACTTC.

This clone has a single count. This sequence joins TRBV5-4 and TRBJ1-2; no firm D call. In germline, CDR1 is SGHNT, CDR2 YYREEE (reference sequence). V lost 4 bases and J lost 5, with 6 bases in between. The CDR3 covers 11 residues. The CDR3 DNA reads as TGTGCCAGCAGCCCGGGGTATGGCTACACCTTC. Translating gives CASSPGYGYTF.

In its sample, this clone was seen a few times. The chain combines TRBV4-1 with TRBJ2-5, with TRBD1 matching 7 bases. CDR3 size: 15 residues. V lost 1 base and J lost 3; bases outside the gene matches: 5. Germline CDR1 is MGHRA and CDR2 is YSYEKL. The CDR3 loop is CASSQAGTAKETQYF. The CDR3 nucleotides read TGCGCCAGCAGCCAAGCCGGGACAGCGAAAGAGACCCAGTACTTC.

The chain is built from TRBV6-1 and TRBJ2-3; perhaps TRBD1 as D (6 bases). Deletions cut 3 bases from V and 2 bases from J, with 9 bases between. CDR3 length: 14 amino acids. Per germline, CDR1 MNHNS and CDR2 SASEGT. DNA for the CDR3: TGTGCCAGCAGTGATGGGGGCAACACAGATACGCAGTATTTT. As protein: CASSDGGNTDTQYF.

This clone has just one count. The chain uses TRBV18 and TRBJ2-7, with 7 bases matching TRBD1. In germline, CDR1 is KGHSH, CDR2 LQKENI. The CDR3 runs 16 residues. With 1 base clipped from V and 3 bases from J, the junction kept 9 bases outside the gene matches. The CDR3 loop is CASSPQSYAGGYEQYF. In DNA, the CDR3 is TGTGCCAGCTCACCACAGTCTTATGCAGGGGGCTACGAGCAGTACTTC.

The chain combines TRBV5-4 with TRBJ2-3, with 10 bases matching TRBD2. In germline, CDR1 is SGHNT, CDR2 YYREEE (reference sequence). The CDR3 length is 15 residues. V dropped 10 bases and J dropped 1; count of bases not matched to a gene: 9. CDR3 amino acids: CAGSGSGRGTDTQYF. In DNA form, the CDR3 reads TGTGCCGGCTCAGGGAGCGGGAGGGGCACAGATACGCAGTATTTT.

The rearrangement uses TRBV5-4 and TRBJ1-6; D not resolved. From germline, CDR1 is SGHNT and CDR2 YYREEE (reference sequence). Trimming shortened V by 4 bases and J by 9 bases, and 11 bases separated the two germline ends. The CDR3 loop spans 13 amino acids. CDR3 in amino acids: CASSDDFGSPLHF. The CDR3 nucleotides are TGTGCCAGCAGCGATGACTTCGGTTCACCCCTCCACTTT.

The chain couples TRBV5-8 to TRBJ2-1, with 12 bases aligning to TRBD2. Germline assignment: CDR1 SGHTS and CDR2 YDEGEE. This CDR3 spans 15 amino acids. V lost 3 bases and J lost 4; bases outside the gene matches: 2. The CDR3: CASSSSGRVYNEQFF. The CDR3 DNA reads TGTGCCAGCAGCTCTAGCGGGAGGGTATACAATGAGCAGTTCTTC.

The rearrangement joins TRBV27 to TRBJ2-1; 11 bases agree with TRBD2. Trimming at V came to 6 bases and at J to 10 bases, leaving 8 bases not matched to a gene. Germline V lookup: CDR1 MNHEY, CDR2 SMNVEV (reference sequence). The CDR3 extends over 14 amino acids. The CDR3 coding sequence is TGTGCCAGCAGACGATTACTAGCGGGAGCGGAGCAGTTCTTC. Its translation is CASRRLLAGAEQFF.

This clone appeared a few times. Other DNA sequences in the same sample also yield this CDR3. The chain's CDR3 is CASSLGGNEKLFF. In DNA, the CDR3 is TGCGCCAGCAGCTTGGGAGGGAACGAAAAACTGTTTTTT. V usage is TRBV5-1 and J usage is TRBJ1-4, with unresolved D. The germline V gene encodes CDR1 SGHRS and CDR2 YFSETQ. The CDR3 runs to 13 residues. Trimming removed 0 bases at V and 8 bases at J, with 8 bases between. Full variable domain (rest looked up from reference TRBV5-1 and TRBJ1-4): KAGVTQTPRYLIKTRGQQVTLSCSPISGHRSVSWYQQTPGQGLQFLFEYFSETQRNKGNFPGRFSGRQFSNSRSEMNVSTLELGDSALYLCASSLGGNEKLFFGSGTQLSVL.

This chain links TRBV9 with TRBJ2-3; 7 bases are shared with TRBD2. J gave up 4 bases and V 4 bases, and 21 bases lay outside the gene matches. In germline, CDR1 is SGDLS, CDR2 YYNGEE. The CDR3 is made up of 19 amino acids. CDR3 coding DNA: TGTGCCAGCAGCTCACCCCTACTAGCGAGGGGTCGAGAGGCAGATACGCAGTATTTT. This sequence encodes CASSSPLLARGREADTQYF.

V is TRBV10-3 and J is TRBJ2-3; 11 nucleotides line up with TRBD2. This CDR3 comprises 16 residues. V trimming: 7 bases; J trimming: 4 bases; junction bases outside the gene matches: 10. CDR1 and CDR2 from the germline V gene are ENHRY and SYGVKD. The chain's CDR3 is CAIKGTSGTSPDTQYF. For the CDR3, the DNA is TGTGCCATCAAAGGGACTAGCGGCACCTCCCCAGATACGCAGTATTTT.

A remark on this clone: The junction departs from germline at one end; a sequencing error may be responsible. The rearrangement uses TRBV7-9 and TRBJ2-5; D unclear. The last part of the DNA fits TRBJ2-7 better; the J call may be wrong. The V gene's germline CDR1 is SEHNR and CDR2 FQNEAQ (reference sequence). The CDR3 totals 13 residues. The CDR3 DNA reads TGTTCCAGCAGCTCCGCAGTTAGCTACGAGCAGTACTTC. This gives the protein CSSSSAVSYEQYF.

The V call is TRBV11-2, the J call TRBJ2-1; 7 bases are shared with TRBD2. This CDR3 region has 15 residues. Germline trimming cut 5 bases from V and 5 bases from J; bases unmatched to any gene: 9. The germline gives CDR1 SGHAT, CDR2 FQNNGV. In DNA, the CDR3 is TGTGCCAGCAGCGCCGACCGGGACTACCACAATGAGCAGTTCTTC. Translating it yields CASSADRDYHNEQFF.

The chain employs TRBV5-6 and TRBJ1-1, with D possibly matching TRBD1 (5 bases). The germline CDR1 and CDR2 sequences are SGHDT and YYEEEE. V was pared by 2 bases and J by 2 bases, with 13 bases between. The CDR3 spans 15 residues. Here the CDR3 reads CASSLSDTFNTEAFF. CDR3 nucleotide sequence: TGTGCCAGCAGCTTATCGGACACATTTAACACTGAAGCTTTCTTT.

The gene calls are TRBV6-1 and TRBJ2-7, with 8 positions matching TRBD2. CDR3 size: 14 residues. Germline values: CDR1 MNHNS, CDR2 SASEGT. Trimming cost V 4 bases and J 7 bases; bases outside gene matches: 9. The CDR3 bases are TGTGCCAGCAGTGCCCCGGGAGGGCCACGTGAGCAGTACTTC. It specifies CASSAPGGPREQYF.

V and J are TRBV10-1 and TRBJ1-1; unclear D gene. Germline CDR1 reads WNHNN; CDR2 reads SYGVQD (reference sequence). Trimming removed 2 bases from V and 4 bases from J, with 5 bases in between. CDR3 length equals 12 residues. This CDR3 is CASSERFTEAFF. For the CDR3, the DNA is TGCGCCAGCAGTGAGCGGTTCACTGAAGCTTTCTTT.

This clone has just one count. V gene TRBV5-1 combines with J gene TRBJ2-1; D is undetermined. The length of the CDR3 is 16 residues. Trimming pared 0 bases from V and 2 bases from J, leaving 12 bases between. Looked up from germline, CDR1 is SGHRS and CDR2 is YFSETQ. The DNA for the CDR3 is TGCGCCAGCAGCTTGGGTCTCCATGCTACCTACAATGAGCAGTTCTTC. Translating gives CASSLGLHATYNEQFF.

The chain joins TRBV27 to TRBJ2-1; TRBD2 agrees at 8 bases. CDR1 and CDR2 (germline): MNHEY, SMNVEV (reference sequence). The CDR3 runs 13 residues. The trim removed 4 bases at V and 12 bases at J, leaving 8 bases unmatched. The CDR3 nucleotides read TGTGCCAGCAGTTGGGGACTAGAAGATGGGCAGTTCTTC. It specifies CASSWGLEDGQFF.

CDR3 sequence (DNA): TGTGCCAGCAGCTTAGGGCCAGTCTGGGAGCAGTTCTTC. This codes for CASSLGPVWEQFF. V usage is TRBV7-6 and J usage is TRBJ2-1, with D unresolved. There are 13 residues in the CDR3. The germline gives CDR1 SGHVS, CDR2 FNYEAQ. V gave up 1 base and J gave up 10 bases, with 11 bases separating them.